This TCR beta chain came from a study of blood T cell repertoires in COVID-19. The CDR3 contains 17 residues. V was shortened by 0 bases and J by 0 bases, with 13 bases between the two germline ends. The V gene's germline CDR1 is SGHRS and CDR2 YFSETQ. Repertoires were generated with immunoSEQ multiplex PCR, while TCRdb's copy carries only in-frame clones and drops some. The profile covers 200,000 to 300,000 clones, with around 80% appearing a single time and 27% taken by the ten largest. Sequenced sample: peripheral blood. This receptor was obtained from a man aged 40-50 years with acute or convalescent COVID-19. The chain couples TRBV5-1 to TRBJ2-1, with D unclear. In nucleotides, the CDR3 is TGCGCCAGCAGCTTGGACGGTTTAGGAGCCTCCTACAATGAGCAGTTCTTC. This encodes CASSLDGLGASYNEQFF. The variable domain in full, with the rest retrieved from reference TRBV5-1 and TRBJ2-1, is KAGVTQTPRYLIKTRGQQVTLSCSPISGHRSVSWYQQTPGQGLQFLFEYFSETQRNKGNFPGRFSGRQFSNSRSEMNVSTLELGDSALYLCASSLDGLGASYNEQFFGPGTRLTVL.